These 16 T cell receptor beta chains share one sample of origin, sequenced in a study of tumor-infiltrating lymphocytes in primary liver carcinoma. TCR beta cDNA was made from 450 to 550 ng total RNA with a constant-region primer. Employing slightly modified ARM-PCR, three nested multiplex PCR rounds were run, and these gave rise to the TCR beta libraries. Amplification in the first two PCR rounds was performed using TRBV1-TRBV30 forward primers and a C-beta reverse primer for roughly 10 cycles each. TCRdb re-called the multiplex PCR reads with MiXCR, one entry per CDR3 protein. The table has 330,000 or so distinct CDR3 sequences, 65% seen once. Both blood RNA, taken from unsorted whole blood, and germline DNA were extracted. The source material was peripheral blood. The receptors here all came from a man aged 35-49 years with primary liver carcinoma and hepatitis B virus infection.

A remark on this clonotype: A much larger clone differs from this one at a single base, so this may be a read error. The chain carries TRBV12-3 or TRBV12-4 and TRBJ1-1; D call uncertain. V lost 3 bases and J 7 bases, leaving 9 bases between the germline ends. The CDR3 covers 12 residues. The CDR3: CASSFRVFEAFF. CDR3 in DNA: TGTGCCAGCAGTTTCCGGGTGTTTGAAGCTTTCTTT.

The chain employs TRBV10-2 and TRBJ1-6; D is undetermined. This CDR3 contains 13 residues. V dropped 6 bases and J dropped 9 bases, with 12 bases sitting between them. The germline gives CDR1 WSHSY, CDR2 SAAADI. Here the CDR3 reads CASSGGLCSPLHF. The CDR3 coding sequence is TGCGCCAGCAGCGGAGGGTTATGTTCACCCCTCCACTTT.

Written as DNA, the CDR3 is TGTGCCAGCAGACAATCTAGCGGGAGGGACAATGAGCAGTTCTTC. As protein: CASRQSSGRDNEQFF. This chain connects TRBV12-3 or TRBV12-4 to TRBJ2-1, with 12 bases lining up with TRBD2. This CDR3 has 15 residues. Trimming took 6 bases from V and 5 from J; bases not matched to a gene: 5.

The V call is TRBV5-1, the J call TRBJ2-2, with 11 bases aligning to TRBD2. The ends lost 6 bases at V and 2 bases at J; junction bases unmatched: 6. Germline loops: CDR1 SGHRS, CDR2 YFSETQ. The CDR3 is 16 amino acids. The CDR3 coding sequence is TGCGCCAGCAAGGGGACTAGCGGCGCAAACACCGGGGAGCTGTTTTTT. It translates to CASKGTSGANTGELFF.

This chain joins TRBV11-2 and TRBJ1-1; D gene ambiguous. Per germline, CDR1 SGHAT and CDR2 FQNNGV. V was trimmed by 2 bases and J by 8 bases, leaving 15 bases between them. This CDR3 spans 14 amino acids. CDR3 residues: CASSLSPATFEAFF. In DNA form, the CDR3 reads TGTGCCAGCAGCTTAAGCCCCGCTACCTTCGAAGCTTTCTTT. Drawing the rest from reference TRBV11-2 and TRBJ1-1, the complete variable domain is EAGVAQSPRYKIIEKRQSVAFWCNPISGHATLYWYQQILGQGPKLLIQFQNNGVVDDSQLPKDRFSAERLKGVDSTLKIQPAKLEDSAVYLCASSLSPATFEAFFGQGTRLTVV.

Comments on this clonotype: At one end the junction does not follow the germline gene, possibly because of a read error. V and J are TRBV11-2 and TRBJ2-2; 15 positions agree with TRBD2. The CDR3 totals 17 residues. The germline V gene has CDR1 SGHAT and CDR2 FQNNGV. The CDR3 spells CAGSPRTSGREAGELFF. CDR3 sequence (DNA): TGTGCCGGCAGCCCCCGGACTAGCGGGAGGGAGGCCGGGGAGCTGTTTTTT.

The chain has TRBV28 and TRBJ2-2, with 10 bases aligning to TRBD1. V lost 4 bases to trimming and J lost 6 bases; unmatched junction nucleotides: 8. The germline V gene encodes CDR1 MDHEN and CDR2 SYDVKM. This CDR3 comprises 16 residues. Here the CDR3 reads CASSSGGQGKAGELFF. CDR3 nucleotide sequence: TGTGCCAGCAGTTCCGGGGGACAGGGGAAGGCCGGGGAGCTGTTTTTT.

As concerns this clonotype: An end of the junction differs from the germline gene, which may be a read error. The CDR3 coding sequence is TGCAGCGTTCCTAGCGGAAATACCTACGAGCAGCTCTTC. Encoded protein: CSVPSGNTYEQLF. The chain links TRBV29-1 to TRBJ2-7; 7 bases are shared with TRBD2. The germline gives CDR1 SQVTM, CDR2 ANQGSEA. The CDR3 is made up of 13 amino acids.

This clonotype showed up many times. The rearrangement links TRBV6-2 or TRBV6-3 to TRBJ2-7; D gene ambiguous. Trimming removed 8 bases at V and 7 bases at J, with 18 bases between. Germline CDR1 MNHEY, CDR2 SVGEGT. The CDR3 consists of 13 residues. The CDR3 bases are TGTGCCAGCCAAGAATCGGGTATGGGTGAGCAGTACTTC. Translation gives CASQESGMGEQYF.

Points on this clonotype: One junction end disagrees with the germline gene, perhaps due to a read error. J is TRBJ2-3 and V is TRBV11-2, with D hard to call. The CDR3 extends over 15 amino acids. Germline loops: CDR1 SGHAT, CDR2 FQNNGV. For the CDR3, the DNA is TGTGCCAGCAGCGAAGAGCGTTCGGCCACAGATGCGCAGTATTTT. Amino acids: CASSEERSATDAQYF. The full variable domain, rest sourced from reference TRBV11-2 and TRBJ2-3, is EAGVAQSPRYKIIEKRQSVAFWCNPISGHATLYWYQQILGQGPKLLIQFQNNGVVDDSQLPKDRFSAERLKGVDSTLKIQPAKLEDSAVYLCASSEERSATDAQYFGPGTRLTVL.

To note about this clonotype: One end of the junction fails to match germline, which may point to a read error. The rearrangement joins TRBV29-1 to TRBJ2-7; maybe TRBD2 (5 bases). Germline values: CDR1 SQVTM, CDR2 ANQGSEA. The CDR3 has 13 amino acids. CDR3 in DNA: TGTAGCGCATGCTTCAACCCATCCTACGAGCAGTACTTC. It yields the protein CSACFNPSYEQYF.

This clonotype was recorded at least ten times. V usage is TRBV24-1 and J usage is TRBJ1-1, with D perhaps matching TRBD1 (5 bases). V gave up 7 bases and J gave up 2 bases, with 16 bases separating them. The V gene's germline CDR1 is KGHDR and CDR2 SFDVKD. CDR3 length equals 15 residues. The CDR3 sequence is CATRGTGHRNTEAFF. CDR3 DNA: TGTGCCACCAGGGGCACAGGACATCGTAACACTGAAGCTTTCTTT.

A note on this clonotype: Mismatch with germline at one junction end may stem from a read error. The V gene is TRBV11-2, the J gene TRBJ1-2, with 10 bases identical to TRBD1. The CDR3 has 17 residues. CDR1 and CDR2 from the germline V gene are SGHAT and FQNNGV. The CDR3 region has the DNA TGTGTCAGCAGCCCCTTCACCGAGGGACAGGGGAAAAATGGCTACACCTTC. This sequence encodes CVSSPFTEGQGKNGYTF.

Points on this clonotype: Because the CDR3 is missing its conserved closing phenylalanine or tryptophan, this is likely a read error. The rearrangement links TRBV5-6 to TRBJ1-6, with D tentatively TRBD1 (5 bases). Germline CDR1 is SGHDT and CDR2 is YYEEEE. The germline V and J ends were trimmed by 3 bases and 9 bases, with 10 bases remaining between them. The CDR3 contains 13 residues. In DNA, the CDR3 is TGTGCCAGCAGCTGGGGCCAGGGTTCACCCCTCCACTCT. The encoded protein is CASSWGQGSPLHS.

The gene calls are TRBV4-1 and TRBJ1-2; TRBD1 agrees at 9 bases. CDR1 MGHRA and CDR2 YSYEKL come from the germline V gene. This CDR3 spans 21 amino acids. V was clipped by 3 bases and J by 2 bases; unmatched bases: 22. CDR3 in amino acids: CASSQVPGQGFKARTNYGYTF. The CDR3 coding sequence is TGCGCCAGCAGCCAGGTACCGGGACAGGGTTTTAAGGCCAGAACCAACTATGGCTACACCTTC.

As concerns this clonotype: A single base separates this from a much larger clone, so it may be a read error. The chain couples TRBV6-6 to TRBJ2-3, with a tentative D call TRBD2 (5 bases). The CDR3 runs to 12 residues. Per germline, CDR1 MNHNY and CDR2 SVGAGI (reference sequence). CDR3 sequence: CVSSRDGDTQYF. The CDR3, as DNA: TGTGTCAGCAGCCGGGATGGTGATACGCAGTATTTT.